Detailed here is one T cell receptor (beta chain). These data originate in a study of T-cell memory formation after mild COVID-19. In TCRdb, the 5' RACE reads were re-called with MiXCR into one record per CDR3 protein. This table holds about 350,000 distinct CDR3 sequences, roughly an eighth found once. Unmatched junction bases numbered 6, after V lost 2 bases and J lost 0 bases. The germline CDR1 and CDR2 sequences are MNHEY and SVGEGT. The CDR3 sequence is 16 residues long. The chain employs TRBV6-2 or TRBV6-3 and TRBJ1-1; 7 positions match TRBD1. This TCR came from a man aged 18 to 30 who had mild COVID-19 (a few samples of this study predate the infection). Cell type and time point are not known. The sequencing input was PBMCs or a T cell subset sorted from them (not recorded which). CDR3 in DNA: TGTGCCAGCAGTTACCCGGACAGGCCGATGAACACTGAAGCTTTCTTT. Its translation is CASSYPDRPMNTEAFF.